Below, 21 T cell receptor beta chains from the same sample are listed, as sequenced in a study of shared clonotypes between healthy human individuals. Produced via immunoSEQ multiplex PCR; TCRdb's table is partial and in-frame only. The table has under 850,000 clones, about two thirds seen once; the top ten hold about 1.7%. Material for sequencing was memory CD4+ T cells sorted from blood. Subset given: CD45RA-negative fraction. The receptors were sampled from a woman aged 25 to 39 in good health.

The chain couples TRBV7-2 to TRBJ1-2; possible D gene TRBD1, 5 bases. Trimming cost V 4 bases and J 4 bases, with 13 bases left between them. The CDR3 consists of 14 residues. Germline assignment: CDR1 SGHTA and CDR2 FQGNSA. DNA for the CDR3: TGTGCCAGCAGCTCACAGAGAGACAGCTATGGCTACACCTTC. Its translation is CASSSQRDSYGYTF.

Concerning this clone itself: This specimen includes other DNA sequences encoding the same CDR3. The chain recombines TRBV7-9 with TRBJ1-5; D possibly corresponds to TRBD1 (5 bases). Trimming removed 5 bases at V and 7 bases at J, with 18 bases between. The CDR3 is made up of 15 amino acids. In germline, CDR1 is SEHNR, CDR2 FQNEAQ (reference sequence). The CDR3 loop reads CASSPQGAGDQPQHF. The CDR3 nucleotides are TGTGCCAGCAGCCCCCAGGGCGCGGGGGACCAGCCCCAGCATTTT.

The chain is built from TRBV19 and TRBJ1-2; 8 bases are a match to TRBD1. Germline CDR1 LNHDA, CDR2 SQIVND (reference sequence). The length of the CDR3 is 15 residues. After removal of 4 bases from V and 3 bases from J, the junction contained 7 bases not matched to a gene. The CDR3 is CASSRRQGIDYGYTF. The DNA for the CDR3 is TGTGCCAGTAGTAGGCGACAGGGGATTGACTATGGCTACACCTTC.

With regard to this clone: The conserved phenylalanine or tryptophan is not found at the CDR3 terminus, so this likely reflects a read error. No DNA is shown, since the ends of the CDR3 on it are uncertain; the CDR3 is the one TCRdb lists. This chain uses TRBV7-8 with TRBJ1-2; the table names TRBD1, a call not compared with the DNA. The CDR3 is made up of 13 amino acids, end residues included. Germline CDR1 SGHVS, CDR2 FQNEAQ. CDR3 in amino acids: CASSPGQGASFSG.

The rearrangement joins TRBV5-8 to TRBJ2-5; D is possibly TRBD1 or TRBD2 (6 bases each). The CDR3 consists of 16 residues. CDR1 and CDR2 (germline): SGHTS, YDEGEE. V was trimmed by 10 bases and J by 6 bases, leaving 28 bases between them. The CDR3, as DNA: TGTGCCGTACCCGGGGGCTTTACATCGGTCGGTAAGACCCAGTACTTC. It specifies CAVPGGFTSVGKTQYF.

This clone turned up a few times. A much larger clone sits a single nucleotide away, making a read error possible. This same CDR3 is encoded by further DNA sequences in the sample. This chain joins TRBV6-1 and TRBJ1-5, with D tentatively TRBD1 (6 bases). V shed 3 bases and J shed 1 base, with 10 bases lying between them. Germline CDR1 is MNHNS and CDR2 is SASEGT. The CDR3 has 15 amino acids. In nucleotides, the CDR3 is TGTGCCAGCAGTGACAACAGGGCCAGCAATCAGCCCCAGCATTTT. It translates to CASSDNRASNQPQHF.

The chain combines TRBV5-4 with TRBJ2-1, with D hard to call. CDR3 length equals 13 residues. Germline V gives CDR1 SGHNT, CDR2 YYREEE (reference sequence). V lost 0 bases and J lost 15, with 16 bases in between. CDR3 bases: TGTGCCAGCAGCTTGGCCTATACCCCGGTGGCGTTCTTC. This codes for CASSLAYTPVAFF. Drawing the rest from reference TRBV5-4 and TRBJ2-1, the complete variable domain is ETGVTQSPTHLIKTRGQQVTLRCSSQSGHNTVSWYQQALGQGPQFIFQYYREEENGRGNFPPRFSGLQFPNYSSELNVNALELDDSALYLCASSLAYTPVAFFGPGTRLTVL.

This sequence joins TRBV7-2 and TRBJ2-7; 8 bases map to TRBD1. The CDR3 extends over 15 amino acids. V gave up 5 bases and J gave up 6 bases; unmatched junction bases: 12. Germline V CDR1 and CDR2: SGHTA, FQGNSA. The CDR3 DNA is TGTGCCAGCAGCCCGCGACAGGGGAGAGTTGTCGAGCAGTACTTC. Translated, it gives CASSPRQGRVVEQYF.

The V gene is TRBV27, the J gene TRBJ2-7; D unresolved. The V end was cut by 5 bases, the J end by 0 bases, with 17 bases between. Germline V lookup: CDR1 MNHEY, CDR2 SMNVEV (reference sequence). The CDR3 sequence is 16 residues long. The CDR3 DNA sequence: TGTGCCAGCAGTCCGACAAAAGCGAACAGCTCCTACGAGCAGTACTTC. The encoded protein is CASSPTKANSSYEQYF.

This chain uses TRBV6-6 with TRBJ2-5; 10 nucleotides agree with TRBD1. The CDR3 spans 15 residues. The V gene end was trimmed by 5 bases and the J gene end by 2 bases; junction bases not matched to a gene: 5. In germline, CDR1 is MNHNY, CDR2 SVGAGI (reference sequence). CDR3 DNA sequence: TGTGCCAGCAGTGATCCGGGACAGGGGCAAGAGACCCAGTACTTC. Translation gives CASSDPGQGQETQYF.

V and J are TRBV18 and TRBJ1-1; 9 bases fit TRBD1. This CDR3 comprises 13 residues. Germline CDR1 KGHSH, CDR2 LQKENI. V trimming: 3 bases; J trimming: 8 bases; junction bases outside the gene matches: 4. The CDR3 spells CASSPRDRAEAFF. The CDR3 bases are TGTGCCAGCTCACCTCGGGACAGGGCGGAAGCTTTCTTT.

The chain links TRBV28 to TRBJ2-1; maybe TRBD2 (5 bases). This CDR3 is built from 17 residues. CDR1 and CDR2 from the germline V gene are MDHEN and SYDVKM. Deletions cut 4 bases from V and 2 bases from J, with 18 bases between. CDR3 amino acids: CASSSTIERTPYNEQFF. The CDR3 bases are TGTGCCAGCAGTTCGACGATTGAGCGGACGCCCTACAATGAGCAGTTCTTC.

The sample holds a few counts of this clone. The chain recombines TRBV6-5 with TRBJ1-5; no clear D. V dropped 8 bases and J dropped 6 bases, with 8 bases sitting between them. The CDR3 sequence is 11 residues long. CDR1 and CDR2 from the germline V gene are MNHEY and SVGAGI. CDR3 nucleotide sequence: TGTGCCAGCCCCCGAGGTCAGCCCCAGCATTTT. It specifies CASPRGQPQHF.

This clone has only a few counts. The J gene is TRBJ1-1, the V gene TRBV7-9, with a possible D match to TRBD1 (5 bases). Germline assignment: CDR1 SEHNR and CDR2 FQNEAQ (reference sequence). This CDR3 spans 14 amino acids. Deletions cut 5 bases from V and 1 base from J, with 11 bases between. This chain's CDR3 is CASSKGTANTEAFF. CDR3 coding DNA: TGTGCCAGCAGCAAAGGGACGGCGAACACTGAAGCTTTCTTT.

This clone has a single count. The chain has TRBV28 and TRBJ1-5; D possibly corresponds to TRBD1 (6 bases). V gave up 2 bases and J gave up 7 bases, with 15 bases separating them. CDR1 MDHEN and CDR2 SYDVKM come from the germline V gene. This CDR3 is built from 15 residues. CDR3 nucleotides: TGTGCCAGCAGTTTAGTCTTGGGCAGGGGCCAGCCCCAGCATTTT. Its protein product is CASSLVLGRGQPQHF.

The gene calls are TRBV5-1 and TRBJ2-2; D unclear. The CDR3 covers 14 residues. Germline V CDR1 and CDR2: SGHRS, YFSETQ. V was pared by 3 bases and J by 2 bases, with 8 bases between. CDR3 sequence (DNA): TGCGCCAGCAGCTCCCACCCTAACACCGGGGAGCTGTTTTTT. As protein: CASSSHPNTGELFF.

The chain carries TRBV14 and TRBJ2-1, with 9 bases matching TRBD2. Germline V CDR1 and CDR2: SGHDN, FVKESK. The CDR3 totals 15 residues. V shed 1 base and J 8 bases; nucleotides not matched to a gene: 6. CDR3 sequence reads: CASSQVPGLADEQFF. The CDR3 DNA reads TGTGCCAGCAGCCAAGTTCCGGGACTAGCCGATGAGCAGTTCTTC.

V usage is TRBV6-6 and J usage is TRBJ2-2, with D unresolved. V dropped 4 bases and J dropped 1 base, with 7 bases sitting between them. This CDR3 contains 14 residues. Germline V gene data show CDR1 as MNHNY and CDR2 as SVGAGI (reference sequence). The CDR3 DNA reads TGTGCCAGCAGTTCCCGATGGAACACCGGGGAGCTGTTTTTT. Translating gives CASSSRWNTGELFF.

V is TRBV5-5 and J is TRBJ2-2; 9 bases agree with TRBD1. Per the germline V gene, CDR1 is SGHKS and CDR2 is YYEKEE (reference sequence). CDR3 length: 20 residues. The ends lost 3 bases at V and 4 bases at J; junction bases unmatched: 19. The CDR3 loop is CASSSTGGAHHRTLTGELFF. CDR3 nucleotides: TGTGCCAGCAGCTCAACAGGGGGCGCGCACCACCGCACCCTCACCGGGGAGCTGTTTTTT.

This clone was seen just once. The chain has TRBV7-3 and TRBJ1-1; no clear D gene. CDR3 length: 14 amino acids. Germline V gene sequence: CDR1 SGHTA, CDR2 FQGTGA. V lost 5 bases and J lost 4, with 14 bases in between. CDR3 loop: CASSAEGGLTEAFF. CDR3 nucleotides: TGTGCCAGCAGCGCGGAGGGAGGTCTCACTGAAGCTTTCTTT.

CDR3 protein: CASSERGGGLNTEAFF. CDR3 nucleotides: TGTGCCAGCAGCGAGCGCGGGGGGGGGCTAAACACTGAAGCTTTCTTT. The chain carries TRBV7-6 and TRBJ1-1; the D gene is possibly TRBD1 (6 bases). The germline V and J ends were trimmed by 5 bases and 2 bases, with 18 bases remaining between them. CDR1 and CDR2 (germline): SGHVS, FNYEAQ. This CDR3 spans 16 amino acids.